This TCR beta chain was sequenced during a study of Graves' ophthalmopathy and Graves' hyperthyroidism. Study-wide findings and caveats: Among thyroid clonotypes expanded above 0.001 frequency, most also appeared in blood. Discrimination between ophthalmopathy and stable hyperthyroidism by a 13-signature model showed about 85% sensitivity and roughly 80% specificity.

Trimming shortened V by 6 bases and J by 4 bases, and 16 bases separated the two germline ends. This CDR3 spans 15 amino acids. CDR1 and CDR2 from the germline V gene are LNHDA and SQIVND (reference sequence). On this clonotype itself: Its matching antigen is unknown.

Active ophthalmopathy (CAS at least 3, NOSPECS at least 4), lasting under 3 months. A volume of approximately 9.2 ml of fresh peripheral blood supplied the PBMCs. CDR3 regions of TCR beta were amplified from RNA transcripts. The workflow started with a first-round RT-PCR run with HTBI primers and then moved on to a second-round multiplex PCR. MiXCR was run by TCRdb on the multiplex PCR reads, yielding one entry per CDR3 protein. Here the sample spans hundreds of thousands of distinct CDR3 sequences, 35% to 50% being singletons. This TCR came from an adult man with Graves' ophthalmopathy. Sequencing used peripheral blood. This rearrangement joins TRBV19 to TRBJ1-3; TRBD1 is a possible D gene (5 bases). The CDR3 loop is CASSKTPGRGNTIYF. The DNA of the CDR3 is TGTGCCAGTAGCAAGACCCCAGGGAGAGGAAACACCATATATTTT.